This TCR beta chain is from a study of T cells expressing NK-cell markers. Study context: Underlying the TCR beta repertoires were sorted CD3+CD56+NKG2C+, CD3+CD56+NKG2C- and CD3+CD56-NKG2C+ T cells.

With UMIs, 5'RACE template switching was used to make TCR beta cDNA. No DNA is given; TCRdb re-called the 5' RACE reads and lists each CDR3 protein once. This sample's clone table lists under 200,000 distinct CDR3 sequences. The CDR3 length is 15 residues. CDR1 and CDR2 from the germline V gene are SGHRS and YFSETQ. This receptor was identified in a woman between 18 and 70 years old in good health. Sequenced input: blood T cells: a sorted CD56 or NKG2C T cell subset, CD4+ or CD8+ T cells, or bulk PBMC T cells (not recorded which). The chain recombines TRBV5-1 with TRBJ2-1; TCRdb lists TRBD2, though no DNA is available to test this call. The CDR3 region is CASSQRLAGNNEQFF.